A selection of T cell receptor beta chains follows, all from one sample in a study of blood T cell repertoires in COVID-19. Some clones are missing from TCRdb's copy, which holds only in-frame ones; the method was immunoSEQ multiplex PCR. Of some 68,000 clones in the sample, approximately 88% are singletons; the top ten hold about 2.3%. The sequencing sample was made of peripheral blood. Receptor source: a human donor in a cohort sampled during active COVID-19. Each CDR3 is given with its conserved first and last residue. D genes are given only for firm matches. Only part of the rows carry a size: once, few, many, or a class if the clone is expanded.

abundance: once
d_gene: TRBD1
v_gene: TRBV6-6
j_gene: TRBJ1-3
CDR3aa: CASSYSGQGGGNTIYF
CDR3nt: TGTGCCAGCAGTTACTCGGGACAGGGTGGTGGAAACACCATATATTTT

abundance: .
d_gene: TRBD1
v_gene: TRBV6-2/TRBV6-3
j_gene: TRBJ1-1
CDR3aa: CASSYPGQGARTEAFF
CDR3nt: TGTGCCAGCAGTTACCCTGGACAGGGGGCGCGTACTGAAGCTTTCTTT

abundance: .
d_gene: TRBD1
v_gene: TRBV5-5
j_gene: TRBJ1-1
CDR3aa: CASSLTGTGATEAFF
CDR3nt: TGTGCCAGCAGCCTAACCGGGACAGGGGCCACTGAAGCTTTCTTT

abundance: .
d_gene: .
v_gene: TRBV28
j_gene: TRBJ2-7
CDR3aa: CASSPRDYEQYF
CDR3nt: TGTGCCAGCAGTCCCCGCGATTACGAGCAGTACTTC

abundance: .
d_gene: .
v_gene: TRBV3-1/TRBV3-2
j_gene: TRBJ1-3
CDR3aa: CASSPLGGGSGNTIYF
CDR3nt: TGTGCCAGCAGCCCCTTAGGCGGGGGCTCCGGAAACACCATATATTTT

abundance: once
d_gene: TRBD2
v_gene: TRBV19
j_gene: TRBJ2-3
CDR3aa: CASSGGDSTDTQYF
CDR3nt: TGTGCCAGTAGTGGGGGGGACAGCACAGATACGCAGTATTTT

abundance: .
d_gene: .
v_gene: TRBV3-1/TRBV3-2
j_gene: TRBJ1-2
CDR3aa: CASSQDQGRGGYTF
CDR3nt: TGTGCCAGCAGCCAAGATCAAGGACGGGGTGGCTACACCTTC

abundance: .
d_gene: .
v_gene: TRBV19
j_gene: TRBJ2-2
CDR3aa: CASVSLRGSTGELFF
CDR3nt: TGTGCCAGCGTATCCCTCAGGGGTAGCACCGGGGAGCTGTTTTTT

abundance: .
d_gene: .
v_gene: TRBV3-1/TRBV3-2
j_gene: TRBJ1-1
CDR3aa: CASDARWGGAGVTEAFF
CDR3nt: TGTGCCAGCGACGCCAGATGGGGAGGAGCCGGGGTCACTGAAGCTTTCTTT

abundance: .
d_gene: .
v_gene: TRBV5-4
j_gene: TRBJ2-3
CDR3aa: CASSPNTDTQYF
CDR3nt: TGTGCCAGCAGCCCAAATACAGATACGCAGTATTTT

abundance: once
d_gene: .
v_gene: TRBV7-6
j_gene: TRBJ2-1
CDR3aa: CASSLSPGDRSNEQFF
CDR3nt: TGTGCCAGCAGCTTATCCCCCGGGGATCGGTCCAATGAGCAGTTCTTC

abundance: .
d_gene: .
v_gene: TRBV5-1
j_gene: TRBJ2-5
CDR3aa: CASSLALKSYQETQYF
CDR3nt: TGCGCCAGCAGCTTGGCTCTCAAAAGCTACCAAGAGACCCAGTACTTC

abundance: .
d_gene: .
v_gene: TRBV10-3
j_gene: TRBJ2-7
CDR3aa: CAIKPTGTSYEQYF
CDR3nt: TGTGCCATCAAGCCGACAGGCACTTCCTACGAGCAGTACTTC

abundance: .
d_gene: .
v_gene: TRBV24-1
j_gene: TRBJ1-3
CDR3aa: CATSGSDGSSGNTIYF
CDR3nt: TGTGCCACCAGTGGAAGCGACGGCAGCTCTGGAAACACCATATATTTT

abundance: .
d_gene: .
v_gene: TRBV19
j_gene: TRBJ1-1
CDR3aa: CASSIRGMGTEAFF
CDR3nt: TGTGCCAGTAGTATTCGAGGGATGGGCACTGAAGCTTTCTTT

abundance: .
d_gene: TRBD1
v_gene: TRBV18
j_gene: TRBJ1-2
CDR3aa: CASSSSGTGKILHGYTF
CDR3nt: TGTGCCAGCTCATCATCCGGGACAGGGAAGATTCTCCATGGCTACACCTTC

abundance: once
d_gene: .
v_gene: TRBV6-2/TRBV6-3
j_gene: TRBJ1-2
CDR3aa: CASSYSTRAGLAAYTF
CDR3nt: TGTGCCAGCAGTTACTCGACTCGCGCGGGGCTTGCGGCCTACACCTTC

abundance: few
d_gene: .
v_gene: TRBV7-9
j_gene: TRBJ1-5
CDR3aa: CASSLGGGNQPQHF
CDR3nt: TGTGCCAGCAGCTTGGGGGGAGGCAATCAGCCCCAGCATTTT

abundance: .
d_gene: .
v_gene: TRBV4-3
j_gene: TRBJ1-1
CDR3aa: CASSQAREEPMNTEAFF
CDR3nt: TGCGCCAGCAGCCAGGCCAGGGAGGAGCCCATGAACACTGAAGCTTTCTTT

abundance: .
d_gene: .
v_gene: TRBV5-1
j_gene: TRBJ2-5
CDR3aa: CASSLEGMETQYF
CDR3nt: TGCGCCAGCAGCTTGGAGGGGATGGAGACCCAGTACTTC

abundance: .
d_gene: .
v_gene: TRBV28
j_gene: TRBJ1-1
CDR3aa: CASGPPEGMNTEAFF
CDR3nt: TGTGCCAGCGGACCCCCTGAGGGTATGAACACTGAAGCTTTCTTT

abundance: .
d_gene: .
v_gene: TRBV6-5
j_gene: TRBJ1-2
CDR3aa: CASSFGTNGGYTF
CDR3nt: TGTGCCAGCAGCTTCGGGACAAACGGCGGCTACACCTTC

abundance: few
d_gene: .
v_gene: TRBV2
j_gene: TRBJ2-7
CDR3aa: CASSDNEGLSYEQYF
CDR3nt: TGTGCCAGCAGTGATAACGAGGGCCTCTCCTACGAGCAGTACTTC

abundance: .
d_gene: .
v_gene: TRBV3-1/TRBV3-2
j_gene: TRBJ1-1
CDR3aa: CASSQYGGHHTEAFF
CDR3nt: TGTGCCAGCAGCCAATATGGGGGACATCACACTGAAGCTTTCTTT

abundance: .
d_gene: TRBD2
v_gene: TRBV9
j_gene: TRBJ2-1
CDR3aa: CASSVWVAGTSGHNEQFF
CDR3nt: TGTGCCAGCAGCGTATGGGTTGCCGGGACTAGCGGGCACAATGAGCAGTTCTTC

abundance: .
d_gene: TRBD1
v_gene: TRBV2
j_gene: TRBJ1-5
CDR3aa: CASSRDRGKNQPQHF
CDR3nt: TGTGCCAGCAGCCGGGACAGGGGGAAAAATCAGCCCCAGCATTTT

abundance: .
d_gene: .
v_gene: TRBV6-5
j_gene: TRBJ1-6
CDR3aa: CASQDRVSNSPLHF
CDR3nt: TGTGCCAGCCAAGACCGGGTCTCTAATTCACCCCTCCACTTT

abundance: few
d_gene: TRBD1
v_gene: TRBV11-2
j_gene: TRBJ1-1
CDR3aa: CASSLNLRQGARTEAFF
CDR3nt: TGTGCCAGCAGCTTAAATTTGAGACAGGGGGCGAGGACTGAAGCTTTCTTT

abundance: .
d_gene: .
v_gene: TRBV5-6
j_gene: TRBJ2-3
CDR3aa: CASRMAGQKSTDTQYF
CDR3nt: TGTGCCAGCAGAATGGCAGGTCAAAAGAGCACAGATACGCAGTATTTT

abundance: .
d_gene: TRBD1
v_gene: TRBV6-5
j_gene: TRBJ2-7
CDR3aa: CATRTGAYEQYF
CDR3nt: TGTGCCACCCGGACAGGGGCCTACGAGCAGTACTTC

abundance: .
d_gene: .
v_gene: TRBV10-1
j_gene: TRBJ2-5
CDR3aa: CASSTKGLWETQYF
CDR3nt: TGCGCCAGCAGCACGAAGGGACTGTGGGAGACCCAGTACTTC

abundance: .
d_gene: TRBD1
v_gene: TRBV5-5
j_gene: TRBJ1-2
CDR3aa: CASSVQGDYGYTF
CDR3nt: TGTGCCAGCAGCGTTCAGGGGGACTATGGCTACACCTTC

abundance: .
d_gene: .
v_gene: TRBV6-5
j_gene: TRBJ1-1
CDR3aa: CASSSSGQRGTEAFF
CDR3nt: TGTGCCAGCAGCAGTTCCGGACAGAGAGGCACTGAAGCTTTCTTT

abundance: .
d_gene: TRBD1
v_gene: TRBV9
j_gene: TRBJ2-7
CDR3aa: CASSVGAGTGGYEQYF
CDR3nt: TGTGCCAGCAGCGTAGGGGCCGGGACAGGGGGCTACGAGCAGTACTTC

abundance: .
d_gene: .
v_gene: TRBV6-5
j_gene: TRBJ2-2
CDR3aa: CASRISTGAGELFF
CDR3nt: TGTGCCAGCAGAATTTCAACAGGCGCCGGGGAGCTGTTTTTT

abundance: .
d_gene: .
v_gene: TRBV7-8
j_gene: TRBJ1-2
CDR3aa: CASSDIRGARDGYTF
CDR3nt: TGTGCCAGCAGCGATATCAGGGGAGCGAGGGATGGCTACACCTTC

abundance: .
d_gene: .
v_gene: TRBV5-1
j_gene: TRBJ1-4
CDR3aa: CASSLVGPAEKLFF
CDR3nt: TGCGCCAGCAGCTTGGTGGGGCCAGCTGAAAAACTGTTTTTT

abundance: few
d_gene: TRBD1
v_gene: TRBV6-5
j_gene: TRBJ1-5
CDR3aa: CASSRGQGRSQPQHF
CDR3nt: TGTGCCAGCAGCCGGGGACAGGGTCGAAGCCAGCCCCAGCATTTT

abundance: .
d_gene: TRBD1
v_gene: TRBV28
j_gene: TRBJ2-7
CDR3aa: CASSSAGGRHYEQYF
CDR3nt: TGTGCCAGCAGTTCTGCAGGGGGCAGGCACTACGAGCAGTACTTC

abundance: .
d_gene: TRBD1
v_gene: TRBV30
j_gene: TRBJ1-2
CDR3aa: CAWSERDRRLGYTF
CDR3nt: TGTGCCTGGAGTGAGAGGGACAGGCGCCTTGGCTACACCTTC

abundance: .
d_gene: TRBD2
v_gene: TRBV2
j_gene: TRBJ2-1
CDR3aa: CASSEEGSGSSYNEQFF
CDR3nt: TGTGCCAGCAGTGAAGAGGGTAGCGGGAGCTCCTACAATGAGCAGTTCTTC

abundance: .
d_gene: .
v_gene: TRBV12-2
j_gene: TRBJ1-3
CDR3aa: CASRLVGLQGTSGNTIYF
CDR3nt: TGTGCAAGTCGCTTAGTAGGGTTACAGGGGACCTCTGGAAACACCATATATTTT

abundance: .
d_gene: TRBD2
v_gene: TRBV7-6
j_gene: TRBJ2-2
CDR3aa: CASSLALPGGSNTGELFF
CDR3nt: TGTGCCAGCAGCTTAGCACTACCGGGAGGCTCGAACACCGGGGAGCTGTTTTTT

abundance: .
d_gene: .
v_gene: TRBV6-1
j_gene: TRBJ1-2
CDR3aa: CASSEMAGRRGYTF
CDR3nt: TGTGCCAGCAGTGAAATGGCGGGTCGTCGCGGCTACACCTTC

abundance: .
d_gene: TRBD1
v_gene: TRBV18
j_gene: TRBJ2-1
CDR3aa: CASSPMGQGNYNEQFF
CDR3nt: TGTGCCAGCTCACCAATGGGACAGGGAAATTACAATGAGCAGTTCTTC

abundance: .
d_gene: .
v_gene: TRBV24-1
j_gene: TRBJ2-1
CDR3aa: CATSESRGYNEQFF
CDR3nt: TGTGCCACCAGTGAGTCAAGGGGTTACAATGAGCAGTTCTTC

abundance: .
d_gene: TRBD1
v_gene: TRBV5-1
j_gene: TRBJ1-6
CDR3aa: CASSVGQGDSPLHF
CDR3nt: TGCGCCAGCAGCGTGGGACAGGGAGATTCACCCCTCCACTTT

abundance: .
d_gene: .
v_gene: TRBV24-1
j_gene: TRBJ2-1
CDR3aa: CATSDFGEVNEQFF
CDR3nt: TGTGCCACCAGTGATTTCGGAGAGGTCAATGAGCAGTTCTTC

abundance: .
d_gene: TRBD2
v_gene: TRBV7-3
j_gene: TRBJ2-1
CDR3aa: CASSETGLAGNNEQFF
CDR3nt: TGTGCCAGCAGCGAGACGGGACTAGCGGGAAACAATGAGCAGTTCTTC

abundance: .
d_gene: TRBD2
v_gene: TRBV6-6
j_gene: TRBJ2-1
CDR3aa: CASSYSTLAGVEQFF
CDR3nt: TGTGCCAGCAGTTACTCCACACTAGCGGGAGTTGAGCAGTTCTTC

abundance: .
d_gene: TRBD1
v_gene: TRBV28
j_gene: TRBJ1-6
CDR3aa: CASWDREKPLHF
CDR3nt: TGTGCCAGCTGGGACAGGGAAAAACCCCTCCACTTT

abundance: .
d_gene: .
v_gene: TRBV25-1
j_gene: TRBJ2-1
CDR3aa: CASSDLGGVRGRNEQFF
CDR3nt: TGTGCCAGCAGTGATTTGGGGGGGGTCAGGGGCCGGAATGAGCAGTTCTTC

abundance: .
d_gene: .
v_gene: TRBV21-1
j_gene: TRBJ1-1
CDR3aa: CASSKAGTGGRGAPGNTEAFF
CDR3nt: TGTGCCAGCAGCAAAGCCGGGACAGGGGGACGCGGGGCTCCCGGGAACACTGAAGCTTTCTTT

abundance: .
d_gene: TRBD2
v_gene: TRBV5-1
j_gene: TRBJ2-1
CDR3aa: CASSLVAVGGGNEQFF
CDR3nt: TGCGCCAGCAGCTTGGTTGCGGTTGGCGGGGGCAATGAGCAGTTCTTC

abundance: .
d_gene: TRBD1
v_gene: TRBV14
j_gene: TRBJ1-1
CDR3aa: CASSHWRTGMNTEAFF
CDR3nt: TGTGCCAGCAGCCATTGGCGGACAGGAATGAACACTGAAGCTTTCTTT

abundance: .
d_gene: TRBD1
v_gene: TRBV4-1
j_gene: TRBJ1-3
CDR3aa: CASSQENRGSAGNTIYF
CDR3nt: TGCGCCAGCAGCCAAGAAAACAGGGGTTCGGCTGGAAACACCATATATTTT

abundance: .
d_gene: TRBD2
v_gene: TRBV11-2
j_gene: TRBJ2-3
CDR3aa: CASSFASGATDTQYF
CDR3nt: TGTGCCAGCAGCTTTGCTAGCGGGGCGACAGATACGCAGTATTTT